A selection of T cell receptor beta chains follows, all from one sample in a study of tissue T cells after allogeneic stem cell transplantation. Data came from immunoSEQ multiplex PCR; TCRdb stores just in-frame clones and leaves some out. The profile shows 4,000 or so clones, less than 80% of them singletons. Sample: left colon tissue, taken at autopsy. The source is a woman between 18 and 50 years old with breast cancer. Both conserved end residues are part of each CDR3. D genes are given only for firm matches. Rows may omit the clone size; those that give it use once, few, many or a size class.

CDR3 DNA: TGTGCCAGCAGCCTCTATCCGCCGGGAGGCACCGGGGAGCTGTTTTTT
CDR3 protein: CASSLYPPGGTGELFF
J gene: TRBJ2-2
V gene: TRBV27
D gene: TRBD2
clone size: -

CDR3 DNA: TGTGCCATCCACAGAAGACAGGTACAAGAGACCCAGTACTTC
CDR3 protein: CAIHRRQVQETQYF
J gene: TRBJ2-5
V gene: TRBV6-4
D gene: -
clone size: -

CDR3 DNA: TGTGCCAGCAGCTTACGTGCGGGGACGGGGGAGCAGTACTTC
CDR3 protein: CASSLRAGTGEQYF
J gene: TRBJ2-7
V gene: TRBV13
D gene: -
clone size: -

CDR3 DNA: TGTGCCAGCAGCTTCCGGGACGCTCTTAACTATGGCTACACCTTC
CDR3 protein: CASSFRDALNYGYTF
J gene: TRBJ1-2
V gene: TRBV13
D gene: -
clone size: -

CDR3 DNA: TGCGCCAGCAGCTTGGGCCCAGGATCGAACACTGAAGCTTTCTTT
CDR3 protein: CASSLGPGSNTEAFF
J gene: TRBJ1-1
V gene: TRBV5-1
D gene: -
clone size: -

CDR3 DNA: TGTGCCAGCAGTGCACCACCTGGAGCGGGGTCCTACGAGCAGTACTTC
CDR3 protein: CASSAPPGAGSYEQYF
J gene: TRBJ2-7
V gene: TRBV6-2/TRBV6-3
D gene: TRBD2
clone size: -

CDR3 DNA: TGCAGCGCAAAAGACAGATTCACCGGGGAGCTGTTTTTT
CDR3 protein: CSAKDRFTGELFF
J gene: TRBJ2-2
V gene: TRBV29-1
D gene: -
clone size: -

CDR3 DNA: TGTGCCAGCAGCCAAGTTATTGGGACAGAAGATGAAAAACTGTTTTTT
CDR3 protein: CASSQVIGTEDEKLFF
J gene: TRBJ1-4
V gene: TRBV4-2
D gene: TRBD1
clone size: -

CDR3 DNA: TGCGCCAGCAGCACCCCTCCGCCAGGGATAATAGAGCCCCAGCATTTT
CDR3 protein: CASSTPPPGIIEPQHF
J gene: TRBJ1-5
V gene: TRBV5-1
D gene: -
clone size: few

CDR3 DNA: TGTGCCAGCACCCGAGGCAGGGGGTACTACAATGAGCAGTTCTTC
CDR3 protein: CASTRGRGYYNEQFF
J gene: TRBJ2-1
V gene: TRBV14
D gene: TRBD1
clone size: -

CDR3 DNA: TGTGCCAGCAGTTACTCGACGCCCGTTTACCCCGGCAAGCAGTACTTC
CDR3 protein: CASSYSTPVYPGKQYF
J gene: TRBJ2-7
V gene: TRBV6-5
D gene: -
clone size: once

CDR3 DNA: TGTGCCAGCAGCCATCGAGGGGGGGGCACCGGGGAGCTGTTTTTT
CDR3 protein: CASSHRGGGTGELFF
J gene: TRBJ2-2
V gene: TRBV3-1/TRBV3-2
D gene: -
clone size: -

CDR3 DNA: TGTGCCAGCAGTTTTAACAGGGGGCTGGGATGGGAGACCCAGTACTTC
CDR3 protein: CASSFNRGLGWETQYF
J gene: TRBJ2-5
V gene: TRBV27
D gene: TRBD1
clone size: -

CDR3 DNA: TGTGCCAGCAGCTTAGATGTGTCAGGGAATCAGCCCCAGCATTTT
CDR3 protein: CASSLDVSGNQPQHF
J gene: TRBJ1-5
V gene: TRBV7-2
D gene: -
clone size: few

CDR3 DNA: TGTGCCAGCAGTGAAACCCCCACTAGCGGGGGCTTCTACGAGCAGTACTTC
CDR3 protein: CASSETPTSGGFYEQYF
J gene: TRBJ2-7
V gene: TRBV6-1
D gene: TRBD2
clone size: -

CDR3 DNA: TGTGCCAGCAGTGGAAGGAACACCGGGGAGCTGTTTTTT
CDR3 protein: CASSGRNTGELFF
J gene: TRBJ2-2
V gene: TRBV28
D gene: -
clone size: -

CDR3 DNA: TGTGCCAGCAGCCTACAAAGAGCCACTGAAGCTTTCTTT
CDR3 protein: CASSLQRATEAFF
J gene: TRBJ1-1
V gene: TRBV7-3
D gene: -
clone size: -

CDR3 DNA: TGTGCCATCAGTGACCCCGGGACTGTGGAGACCCAGTACTTC
CDR3 protein: CAISDPGTVETQYF
J gene: TRBJ2-5
V gene: TRBV10-3
D gene: -
clone size: -

CDR3 DNA: TGCGCCTCTGCTGCTGGGGACTTCTCGGGCCGACGGGCTAGCGGGAGGCCGAGCTCCTACGAGCAGTACTTC
CDR3 protein: CASAAGDFSGRRASGRPSSYEQYF
J gene: TRBJ2-7
V gene: TRBV5-1
D gene: TRBD2
clone size: -

CDR3 DNA: TGTGCCAGCAGCAAAGAGTCGGCGGGGGGGTACCAAGAGACCCAGTACTTC
CDR3 protein: CASSKESAGGYQETQYF
J gene: TRBJ2-5
V gene: TRBV21-1
D gene: -
clone size: -

CDR3 DNA: TGCGCCAGCAGCTTGAGAGGTATGGGGTACGGGGCCAACGTCCTGACTTTC
CDR3 protein: CASSLRGMGYGANVLTF
J gene: TRBJ2-6
V gene: TRBV5-1
D gene: -
clone size: -

CDR3 DNA: TGTGCCAGCATGTCGGAGGGCGACACAGATACGCAGTATTTT
CDR3 protein: CASMSEGDTDTQYF
J gene: TRBJ2-3
V gene: TRBV7-9
D gene: -
clone size: -

CDR3 DNA: TGTGCCACCAGTGATTTGTCTTCTAGCGGGAGCACAGATACGCAGTATTTT
CDR3 protein: CATSDLSSSGSTDTQYF
J gene: TRBJ2-3
V gene: TRBV24-1
D gene: TRBD2
clone size: -

CDR3 DNA: TGTGCCAGCAGTGAGGGAGGCCTCGAGCAGTACTTC
CDR3 protein: CASSEGGLEQYF
J gene: TRBJ2-7
V gene: TRBV2
D gene: -
clone size: -

CDR3 DNA: TGTGCCAGCAGCCCGGGGAGGCAGGGCGGGGCCGGGGAGCTGTTTTTT
CDR3 protein: CASSPGRQGGAGELFF
J gene: TRBJ2-2
V gene: TRBV7-3
D gene: -
clone size: -

CDR3 DNA: TGTGCCATGACCGGGACAGGGGGGAACACAGATACGCAGTATTTT
CDR3 protein: CAMTGTGGNTDTQYF
J gene: TRBJ2-3
V gene: TRBV7-9
D gene: TRBD1
clone size: -

CDR3 DNA: TGTGCCAGCAGCTGGGGAGGGGCAGATACGCAGTATTTT
CDR3 protein: CASSWGGADTQYF
J gene: TRBJ2-3
V gene: TRBV5-5
D gene: TRBD2
clone size: -

CDR3 DNA: TGTGCCAGTAGTACGGGCCCTAGCTCCTACGAGCAGTACTTC
CDR3 protein: CASSTGPSSYEQYF
J gene: TRBJ2-7
V gene: TRBV19
D gene: -
clone size: -

CDR3 DNA: TGTGCCAGCAGCCAAGATTGGAGAGGGGCTGAAGCTTTCTTT
CDR3 protein: CASSQDWRGAEAFF
J gene: TRBJ1-1
V gene: TRBV3-1/TRBV3-2
D gene: -
clone size: -

CDR3 DNA: TGTGCCAGCAGCCAAGGCGCCCTTTACTCTCCGCAGTATTTT
CDR3 protein: CASSQGALYSPQYF
J gene: TRBJ2-3
V gene: TRBV14
D gene: -
clone size: -

CDR3 DNA: TGTGCCAGCAGCTTAGGCCCTCAGGCCTACGAGCAGTACTTC
CDR3 protein: CASSLGPQAYEQYF
J gene: TRBJ2-7
V gene: TRBV7-8
D gene: -
clone size: -

CDR3 DNA: TGTGCCAGCAGTTTTAGACAGGGGGCAACTAATGAAAAACTGTTTTTT
CDR3 protein: CASSFRQGATNEKLFF
J gene: TRBJ1-4
V gene: TRBV28
D gene: TRBD1
clone size: -

CDR3 DNA: TGTGCCAGCAGAGGTGGAGGGCCTGAAGCTTTCTTT
CDR3 protein: CASRGGGPEAFF
J gene: TRBJ1-1
V gene: TRBV6-5
D gene: -
clone size: -

CDR3 DNA: TGCGCCAGCAGTCGGAGTAACTATGGCTACACCTTC
CDR3 protein: CASSRSNYGYTF
J gene: TRBJ1-2
V gene: TRBV5-1
D gene: -
clone size: once

CDR3 DNA: TGTGCCAGCAGTTACTCGGGCGGGAGGGCAGACAATGAGCAGTTCTTC
CDR3 protein: CASSYSGGRADNEQFF
J gene: TRBJ2-1
V gene: TRBV6-5
D gene: TRBD2
clone size: -

CDR3 DNA: TGTGCCAGCAGCTTCGAGGGAGAACTCAATGAGCAGTTCTTC
CDR3 protein: CASSFEGELNEQFF
J gene: TRBJ2-1
V gene: TRBV11-3
D gene: -
clone size: -

CDR3 DNA: TGTGCCAGCAGTTACTCGTGGTCCGGGGCCAACGTCCTGACTTTC
CDR3 protein: CASSYSWSGANVLTF
J gene: TRBJ2-6
V gene: TRBV6-5
D gene: -
clone size: once

CDR3 DNA: TGTGCCAGCAGTTACTCGGGGACAGACCCCTACGAGCAGTACTTC
CDR3 protein: CASSYSGTDPYEQYF
J gene: TRBJ2-7
V gene: TRBV6-5
D gene: TRBD1
clone size: once

CDR3 DNA: TGTGCCACCGGTCAGGGGAATCAAGAGACCCAGTACTTC
CDR3 protein: CATGQGNQETQYF
J gene: TRBJ2-5
V gene: TRBV15
D gene: -
clone size: -

CDR3 DNA: TGCGCCAGCAGCCAAGAACAGGGGGGACTAGACAATGAGCAGTTCTTC
CDR3 protein: CASSQEQGGLDNEQFF
J gene: TRBJ2-1
V gene: TRBV4-3
D gene: -
clone size: -

CDR3 DNA: TGTGCCAGCAGCCAAGAGCTGAACACTGAAGCTTTCTTT
CDR3 protein: CASSQELNTEAFF
J gene: TRBJ1-1
V gene: TRBV3-1/TRBV3-2
D gene: -
clone size: few

CDR3 DNA: TGTGCCAGCAGCTTGGACAGGGGTGGCACAGATACGCAGTATTTT
CDR3 protein: CASSLDRGGTDTQYF
J gene: TRBJ2-3
V gene: TRBV7-9
D gene: TRBD1
clone size: once

CDR3 DNA: TGTGCCAGCAGTTACTTTCCTGGGAAGGAGGGCACTGAAGCTTTCTTT
CDR3 protein: CASSYFPGKEGTEAFF
J gene: TRBJ1-1
V gene: TRBV6-2/TRBV6-3
D gene: -
clone size: -

CDR3 DNA: TGCGCCAGCAGCTCGATGATGGGCACAGATACGCAGTATTTT
CDR3 protein: CASSSMMGTDTQYF
J gene: TRBJ2-3
V gene: TRBV5-1
D gene: -
clone size: -

CDR3 DNA: TGTGCCAGCTCACCAGCACTAAACACTGAAGCTTTCTTT
CDR3 protein: CASSPALNTEAFF
J gene: TRBJ1-1
V gene: TRBV18
D gene: -
clone size: -